These T cell receptor beta chains were read from a single sample in a study of blood T cells in healthy people across ages. TCRdb processed the 5' RACE reads anew with MiXCR; each CDR3 protein has one entry. The sample lists around 1,500,000 distinct CDR3 sequences, 35% to 45% occurring once. Material for sequencing was blood. These receptors all stem from a woman between 18 and 29 years old in good health. The CDR3 runs from the conserved cysteine through the conserved F or W. The D gene is left open where the match is weak. Some rows have no size entry. The others give once, few or many, or a class for an expanded clone.

abundance	v_gene	d_gene	j_gene	CDR3nt	CDR3aa
NA	TRBV12-3/TRBV12-4	TRBD1	TRBJ2-7	TGTGCCAGCAGTTTGTCGGACAGGGTTTCCGAGCAGTACTTC	CASSLSDRVSEQYF
few	TRBV5-1	NA	TRBJ2-1	TGCGCCAGCGCAAGGGGTGGTGAGCAGTTCTTC	CASARGGEQFF
NA	TRBV28	NA	TRBJ2-1	TGTGCCAGCAGGGGAGTGGGCTACAATGAGCAGTTCTTC	CASRGVGYNEQFF
NA	TRBV25-1	TRBD2	TRBJ2-3	TGTGCCAGCGGGGTAGCGGGAGGCCCCGCAGATACGCAGTATTTT	CASGVAGGPADTQYF
few	TRBV18	NA	TRBJ2-3	TGTGCCAGCTCACCACCGGCAGGGCCAACAGATACGCAGTATTTT	CASSPPAGPTDTQYF
NA	TRBV5-6	NA	TRBJ1-1	TGTGCCAGCAGCTATACAGGGACGATGAACACTGAAGCTTTCTTT	CASSYTGTMNTEAFF
NA	TRBV7-8	TRBD2	TRBJ2-5	TGTGCCAGCGCGCCATCGGGACTAGCGGGGGGGAAACGCCGGGAGACCCAGTACTTC	CASAPSGLAGGKRRETQYF
NA	TRBV6-1	TRBD1	TRBJ2-5	TGTGCCAGCAGTGAAGCGCTTCCTTGGGACAGCCAAGAGACCCAGTACTTC	CASSEALPWDSQETQYF
NA	TRBV20-1	TRBD2	TRBJ2-7	TGCAGCGCTAGACTAGCGGGAGAGTACGAGCAGTACTTC	CSARLAGEYEQYF
few	TRBV7-9	NA	TRBJ2-7	TGTGCCAGCAGCGAGACTAGATCGGGCTACGAGCAGTACTTC	CASSETRSGYEQYF
NA	TRBV29-1	NA	TRBJ1-1	TGCAGCGTTGTGAGGGTCTCCACTGAAGCTTTCTTT	CSVVRVSTEAFF